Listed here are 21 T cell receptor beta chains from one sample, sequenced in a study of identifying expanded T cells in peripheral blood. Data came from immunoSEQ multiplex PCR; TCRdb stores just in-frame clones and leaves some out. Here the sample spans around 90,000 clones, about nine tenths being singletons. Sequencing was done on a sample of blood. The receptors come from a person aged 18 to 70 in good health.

CDR3 coding DNA: TGTGCCAGCAGCCTCGGGGGGGGCGGCACAGATACGCAGTATTTT. Protein product: CASSLGGGGTDTQYF. The J gene is TRBJ2-3, the V gene TRBV6-4; 8 bases are a match to TRBD2. Germline loops: CDR1 MRHNA, CDR2 SNTAGT. J was trimmed by 1 base and V by 6 bases; bases with no gene match: 6. The CDR3 contains 15 residues.

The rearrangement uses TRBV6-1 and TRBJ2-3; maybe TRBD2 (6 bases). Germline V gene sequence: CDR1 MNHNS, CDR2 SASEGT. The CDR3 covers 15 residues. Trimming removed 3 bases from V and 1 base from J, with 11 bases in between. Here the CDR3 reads CASSDSGGGTDTQYF. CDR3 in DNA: TGTGCCAGCAGTGACTCCGGCGGGGGCACAGATACGCAGTATTTT.

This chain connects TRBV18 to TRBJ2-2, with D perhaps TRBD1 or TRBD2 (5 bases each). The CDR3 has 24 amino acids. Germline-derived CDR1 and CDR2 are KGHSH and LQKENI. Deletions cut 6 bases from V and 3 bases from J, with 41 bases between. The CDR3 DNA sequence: TGTGCCAGCTCCCCCCTGGGGCAGGTTGGACACCGGGGATATGGCAGGTTGGACACCGGGGAGCTGTTTTTT. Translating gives CASSPLGQVGHRGYGRLDTGELFF. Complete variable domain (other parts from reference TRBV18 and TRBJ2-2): NAGVMQNPRHLVRRRGQEARLRCSPMKGHSHVYWYRQLPEEGLKFMVYLQKENIIDESGMPKERFSAEFPKEGPSILRIQQVVRGDSAAYFCASSPLGQVGHRGYGRLDTGELFFGEGSRLTVL.

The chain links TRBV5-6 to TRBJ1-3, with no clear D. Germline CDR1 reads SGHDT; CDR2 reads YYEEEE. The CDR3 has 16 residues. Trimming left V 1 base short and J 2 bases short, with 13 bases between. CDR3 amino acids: CASSLYRTRTGNTIYF. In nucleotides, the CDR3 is TGTGCCAGCAGCTTGTATAGAACCCGGACTGGAAACACCATATATTTT.

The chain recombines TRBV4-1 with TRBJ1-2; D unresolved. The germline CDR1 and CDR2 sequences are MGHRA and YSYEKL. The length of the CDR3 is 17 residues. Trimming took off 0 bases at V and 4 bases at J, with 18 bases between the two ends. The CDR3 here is CASSQEDGGVRSYGYTF. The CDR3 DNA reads TGCGCCAGCAGCCAAGAGGACGGCGGGGTCCGAAGCTATGGCTACACCTTC.

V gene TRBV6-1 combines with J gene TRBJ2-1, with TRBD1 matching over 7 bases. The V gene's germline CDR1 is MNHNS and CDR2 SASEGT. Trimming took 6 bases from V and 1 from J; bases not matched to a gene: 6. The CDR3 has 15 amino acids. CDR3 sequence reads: CASRKGAKSYNEQFF. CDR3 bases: TGTGCCAGCAGGAAGGGGGCTAAATCCTACAATGAGCAGTTCTTC.

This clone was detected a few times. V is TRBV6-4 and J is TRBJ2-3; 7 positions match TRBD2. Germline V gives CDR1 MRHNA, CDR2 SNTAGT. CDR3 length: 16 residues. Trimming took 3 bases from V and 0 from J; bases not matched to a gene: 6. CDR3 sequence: CASSERAGSSTDTQYF. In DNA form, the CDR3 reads TGTGCCAGCAGTGAACGAGCGGGGAGTAGCACAGATACGCAGTATTTT.

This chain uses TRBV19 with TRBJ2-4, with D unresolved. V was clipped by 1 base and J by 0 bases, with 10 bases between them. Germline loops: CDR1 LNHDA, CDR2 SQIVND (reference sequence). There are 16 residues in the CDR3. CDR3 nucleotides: TGTGCCAGTAGTATAGTGCCAGTAGGAGCCAAAAACATTCAGTACTTC. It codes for CASSIVPVGAKNIQYF. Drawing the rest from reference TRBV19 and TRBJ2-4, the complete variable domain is DGGITQSPKYLFRKEGQNVTLSCEQNLNHDAMYWYRQDPGQGLRLIYYSQIVNDFQKGDIAEGYSVSREKKESFPLTVTSAQKNPTAFYLCASSIVPVGAKNIQYFGAGTRLSVL.

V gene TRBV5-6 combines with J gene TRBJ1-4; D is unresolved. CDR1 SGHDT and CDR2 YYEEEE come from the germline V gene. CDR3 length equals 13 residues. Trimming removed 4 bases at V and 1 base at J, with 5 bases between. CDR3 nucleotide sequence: TGTGCCAGCAGCCCAGGAACTAATGAAAAACTGTTTTTT. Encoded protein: CASSPGTNEKLFF.

As DNA, the CDR3 is TGTGCCAGCAGCGCGGAGGGCGGTCGATACAATGAGCAGTTCTTC. It yields the protein CASSAEGGRYNEQFF. V gene TRBV2 combines with J gene TRBJ2-1; D is possibly TRBD2 (6 bases). CDR1 SNHLY and CDR2 FYNNEI come from the germline V gene. V was trimmed by 6 bases and J by 4 bases, leaving 16 bases between them. The CDR3 loop spans 15 amino acids.

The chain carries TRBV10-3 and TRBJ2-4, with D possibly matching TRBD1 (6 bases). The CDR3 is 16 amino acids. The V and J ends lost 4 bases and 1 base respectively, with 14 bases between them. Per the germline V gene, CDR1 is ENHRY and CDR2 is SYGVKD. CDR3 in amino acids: CAISGTATGAKNIQYF. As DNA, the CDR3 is TGTGCCATCAGTGGGACAGCCACTGGGGCCAAAAACATTCAGTACTTC.

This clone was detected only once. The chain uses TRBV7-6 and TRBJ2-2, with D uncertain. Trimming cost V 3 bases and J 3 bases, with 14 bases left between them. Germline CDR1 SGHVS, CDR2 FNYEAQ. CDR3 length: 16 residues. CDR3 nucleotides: TGTGCCAGCAGCTTTTTTTCCGGGCGCGACACCGGGGAGCTGTTTTTT. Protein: CASSFFSGRDTGELFF.

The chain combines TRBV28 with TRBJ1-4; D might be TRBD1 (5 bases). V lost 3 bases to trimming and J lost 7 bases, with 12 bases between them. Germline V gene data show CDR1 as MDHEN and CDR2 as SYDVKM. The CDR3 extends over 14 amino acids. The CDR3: CASSLVGRSEKLFF. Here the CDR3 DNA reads TGTGCCAGCAGTTTGGTGGGGCGGAGTGAAAAACTGTTTTTT.

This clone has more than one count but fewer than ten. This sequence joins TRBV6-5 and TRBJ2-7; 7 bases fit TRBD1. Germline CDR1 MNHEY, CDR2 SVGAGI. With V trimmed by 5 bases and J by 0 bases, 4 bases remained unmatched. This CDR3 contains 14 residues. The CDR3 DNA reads TGTGCCAGCAGTGAAGGGGACAGCTCCTACGAGCAGTACTTC. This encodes CASSEGDSSYEQYF.

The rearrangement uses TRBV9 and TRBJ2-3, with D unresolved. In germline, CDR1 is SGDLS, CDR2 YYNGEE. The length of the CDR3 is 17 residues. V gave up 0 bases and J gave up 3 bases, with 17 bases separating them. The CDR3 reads CASSVADPPSWTDTQYF. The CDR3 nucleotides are TGTGCCAGCAGCGTAGCGGACCCGCCGTCTTGGACAGATACGCAGTATTTT.

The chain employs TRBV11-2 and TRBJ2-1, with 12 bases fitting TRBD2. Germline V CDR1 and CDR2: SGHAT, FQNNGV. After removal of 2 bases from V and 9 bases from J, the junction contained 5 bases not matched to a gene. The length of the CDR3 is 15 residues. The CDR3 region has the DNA TGTGCCAGCAGCTTACTAGCGGGAGGGGGCAGTGAGCAGTTCTTC. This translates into CASSLLAGGGSEQFF. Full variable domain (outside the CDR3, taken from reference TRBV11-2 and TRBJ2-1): EAGVAQSPRYKIIEKRQSVAFWCNPISGHATLYWYQQILGQGPKLLIQFQNNGVVDDSQLPKDRFSAERLKGVDSTLKIQPAKLEDSAVYLCASSLLAGGGSEQFFGPGTRLTVL.

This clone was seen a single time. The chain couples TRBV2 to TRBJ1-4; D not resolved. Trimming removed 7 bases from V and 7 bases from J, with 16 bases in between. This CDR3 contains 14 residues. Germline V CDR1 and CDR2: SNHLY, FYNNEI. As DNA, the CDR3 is TGTGCCAGCAATCCGGCGGACCTCGGTGAAAAACTGTTTTTT. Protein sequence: CASNPADLGEKLFF.

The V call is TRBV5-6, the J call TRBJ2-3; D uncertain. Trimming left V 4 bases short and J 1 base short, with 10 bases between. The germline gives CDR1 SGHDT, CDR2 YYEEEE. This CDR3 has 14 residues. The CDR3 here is CASSRIAGTDTQYF. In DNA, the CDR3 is TGTGCCAGCAGCCGTATTGCAGGCACAGATACGCAGTATTTT.

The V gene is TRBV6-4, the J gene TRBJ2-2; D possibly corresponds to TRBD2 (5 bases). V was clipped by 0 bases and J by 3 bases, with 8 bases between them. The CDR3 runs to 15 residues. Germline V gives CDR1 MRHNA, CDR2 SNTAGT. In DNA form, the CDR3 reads TGTGCCAGCAGTGACTCAGAGGGAGACACCGGGGAGCTGTTTTTT. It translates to CASSDSEGDTGELFF.

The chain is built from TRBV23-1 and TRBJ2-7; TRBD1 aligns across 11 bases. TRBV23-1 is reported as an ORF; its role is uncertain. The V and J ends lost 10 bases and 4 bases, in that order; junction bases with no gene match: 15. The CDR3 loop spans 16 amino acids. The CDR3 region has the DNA TGCGCCAAATGGTTTGGGACAGGGGGTAAAAGATACGAGCAGTACTTC. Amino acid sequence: CAKWFGTGGKRYEQYF.

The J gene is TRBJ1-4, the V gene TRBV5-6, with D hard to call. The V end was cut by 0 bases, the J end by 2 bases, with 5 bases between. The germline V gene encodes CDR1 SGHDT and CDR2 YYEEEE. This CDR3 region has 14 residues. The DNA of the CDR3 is TGTGCCAGCAGCTTGGTAGCTACTAATGAAAAACTGTTTTTT. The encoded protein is CASSLVATNEKLFF.